This TCR beta chain was found in a study of OX40 agonist ivuxolimab in advanced cancers. In the study overall: Dose-escalation cases comprised hepatocellular carcinoma, melanoma, renal cell or head and neck cancer. General study results and limits: The mean number of expanded clones was higher in CD8+ T cells than in CD4+. Some nonresponders also had low normalized T-cell clonal expansion. Clonal expansion from baseline to week 6 occurred in both CD4+ and CD8+ T cells.

The data were produced by immunoSEQ multiplex PCR, yet TCRdb's version contains in-frame clones alone and is incomplete. The profile covers 55,000 to 80,000 clones, with 80% to 90% appearing a single time and approximately 2.5% taken by the ten largest. The CDR3 extends over 16 amino acids. Deletions cut 0 bases from V and 6 bases from J, with 14 bases between. From germline, CDR1 is SGHDN and CDR2 FVKESK. Notes on this clone: Its specificity is unknown.

The sequencing here drew on CD4+ or CD8+ T cells sorted from blood, taken in a trial of the OX40 agonist ivuxolimab. This TCR came from an adult with an advanced solid tumor such as melanoma, head and neck, liver or kidney cancer. This sequence joins TRBV14 and TRBJ2-2, with D maybe TRBD2 (5 bases). The CDR3, as DNA: TGTGCCAGCAGCCAAGATATGGGAATCGGGGCCGGGGAGCTGTTTTTT. This sequence encodes CASSQDMGIGAGELFF.